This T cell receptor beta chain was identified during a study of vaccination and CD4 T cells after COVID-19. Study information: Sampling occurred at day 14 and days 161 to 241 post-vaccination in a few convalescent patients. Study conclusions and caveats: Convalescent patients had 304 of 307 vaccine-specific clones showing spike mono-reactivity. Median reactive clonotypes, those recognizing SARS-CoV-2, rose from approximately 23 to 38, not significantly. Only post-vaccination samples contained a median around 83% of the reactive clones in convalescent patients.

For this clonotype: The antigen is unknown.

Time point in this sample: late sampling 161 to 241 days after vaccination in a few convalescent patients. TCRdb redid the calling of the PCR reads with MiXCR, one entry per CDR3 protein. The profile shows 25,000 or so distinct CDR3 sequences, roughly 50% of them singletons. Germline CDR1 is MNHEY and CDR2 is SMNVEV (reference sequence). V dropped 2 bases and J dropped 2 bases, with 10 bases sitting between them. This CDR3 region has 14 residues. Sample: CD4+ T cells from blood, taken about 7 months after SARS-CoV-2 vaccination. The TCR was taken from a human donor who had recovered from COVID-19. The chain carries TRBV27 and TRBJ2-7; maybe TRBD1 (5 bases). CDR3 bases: TGTGCCAGCAGTTTACAGGGAATTCCCTACGAGCAGTACTTC. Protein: CASSLQGIPYEQYF.